Listed below are T cell receptor beta chains from one sample, sequenced in a study of blood T cell repertoires in COVID-19. The protocol was immunoSEQ multiplex PCR, while the TCRdb copy is restricted to in-frame clones and leaves out a portion. The sample carries around 300,000 clones, about nine tenths recorded once. The specimen sequenced was PBMCs or T cells enriched from blood (not recorded which). Receptors originate from a woman aged 40 to 49 who had recovered from COVID-19. Both conserved end residues are part of each CDR3. The D gene is left open where the match is weak. Size is omitted from some rows. Given values are once, few, many or a class for expanded clones.

v_gene: TRBV7-3; abundance: NA; j_gene: TRBJ2-1; d_gene: NA; CDR3aa: CASSVLALKSNEQFF; CDR3nt: TGTGCCAGCAGCGTACTAGCCCTTAAGAGCAATGAGCAGTTCTTC
v_gene: TRBV19; abundance: few; j_gene: TRBJ2-7; d_gene: NA; CDR3aa: CASMAAGGSYEQYF; CDR3nt: TGTGCCAGTATGGCGGCCGGCGGGTCCTACGAGCAGTACTTC
v_gene: TRBV12-3/TRBV12-4; abundance: NA; j_gene: TRBJ2-7; d_gene: NA; CDR3aa: CASSFQGSYEQYF; CDR3nt: TGTGCCAGCAGTTTTCAGGGTTCTTACGAGCAGTACTTC
v_gene: TRBV7-9; abundance: NA; j_gene: TRBJ1-1; d_gene: NA; CDR3aa: CASSPQKLNTEAFF; CDR3nt: TGTGCCAGCAGCCCACAGAAACTGAACACTGAAGCTTTCTTT
v_gene: TRBV6-5; abundance: NA; j_gene: TRBJ1-2; d_gene: TRBD1; CDR3aa: CASSLTGRSGYTF; CDR3nt: TGTGCCAGCAGTCTGACAGGGAGGAGTGGCTACACCTTC
v_gene: TRBV7-2; abundance: few; j_gene: TRBJ2-7; d_gene: TRBD2; CDR3aa: CASSRWTSTEQYF; CDR3nt: TGTGCCAGCAGTCGATGGACTAGTACCGAGCAGTACTTC
v_gene: TRBV7-7; abundance: NA; j_gene: TRBJ2-3; d_gene: NA; CDR3aa: CASSLNAGRTDTQYF; CDR3nt: TGTGCTAGCAGCTTAAACGCGGGACGCACAGATACGCAGTATTTT
v_gene: TRBV3-1/TRBV3-2; abundance: NA; j_gene: TRBJ1-6; d_gene: TRBD1; CDR3aa: CASSQAPPGTGNSPLHF; CDR3nt: TGTGCCAGCAGCCAAGCACCTCCCGGGACAGGGAATTCACCCCTCCACTTT
v_gene: TRBV15; abundance: NA; j_gene: TRBJ2-7; d_gene: TRBD1; CDR3aa: CATGNQGAGDSYEQYF; CDR3nt: TGTGCCACAGGGAATCAGGGGGCAGGCGACTCCTACGAGCAGTACTTC
v_gene: TRBV5-1; abundance: NA; j_gene: TRBJ1-2; d_gene: TRBD1; CDR3aa: CASSLMQGALYGYTF; CDR3nt: TGCGCCAGCAGCTTGATGCAGGGGGCTCTCTATGGCTACACCTTC
v_gene: TRBV5-1; abundance: NA; j_gene: TRBJ1-1; d_gene: NA; CDR3aa: CASSLTAGNTEAFF; CDR3nt: TGCGCCAGCAGCCTCACAGCAGGAAACACTGAAGCTTTCTTT
v_gene: TRBV9; abundance: NA; j_gene: TRBJ1-2; d_gene: NA; CDR3aa: CASSAGVQGGYTF; CDR3nt: TGTGCCAGCAGCGCAGGGGTCCAGGGGGGCTACACCTTC
v_gene: TRBV7-8; abundance: NA; j_gene: TRBJ1-1; d_gene: NA; CDR3aa: CASSLARTNTEAFF; CDR3nt: TGTGCCAGCAGCTTAGCTAGAACGAACACTGAAGCTTTCTTT
v_gene: TRBV19; abundance: few; j_gene: TRBJ1-2; d_gene: TRBD1; CDR3aa: CASSILAGGYGYTF; CDR3nt: TGTGCCAGTAGTATTTTGGCAGGGGGTTATGGCTACACCTTC
v_gene: TRBV4-3; abundance: NA; j_gene: TRBJ2-1; d_gene: NA; CDR3aa: CASSRGNSEIYNEQFF; CDR3nt: TGCGCCAGCAGCCGAGGGAACTCGGAGATCTACAATGAGCAGTTCTTC
v_gene: TRBV30; abundance: NA; j_gene: TRBJ1-4; d_gene: NA; CDR3aa: CAWSLIRGTNEKLFF; CDR3nt: TGTGCCTGGAGCCTAATCAGGGGCACTAATGAAAAACTGTTTTTT
v_gene: TRBV7-2; abundance: NA; j_gene: TRBJ1-1; d_gene: NA; CDR3aa: CASSLEPGVREAFF; CDR3nt: TGTGCCAGCAGCTTAGAACCAGGGGTGCGAGAAGCTTTCTTT
v_gene: TRBV5-1; abundance: NA; j_gene: TRBJ1-1; d_gene: TRBD1; CDR3aa: CASRQDRVAPDQMNTEAFF; CDR3nt: TGCGCCAGCAGACAGGACAGGGTGGCCCCCGACCAAATGAACACTGAAGCTTTCTTT